This T cell receptor beta chain derives from a study of control samples from healthy donors and cancer patients. Trimming shortened V by 10 bases and J by 1 base, and 10 bases separated the two germline ends. The CDR3 is 12 amino acids. The germline CDR1 and CDR2 sequences are SNHLY and FYNNEI. Measured with immunoSEQ multiplex PCR; TCRdb has only the in-frame clones, and not every one. The table lists tens of thousands of clones, around 89% of them singletons. The chain carries TRBV2 and TRBJ1-1; a weak D match, TRBD1 (6 bases). The sample comprised PBMCs. The source of this sequence is a man aged 60-69 years with colorectal cancer. This CDR3 reads CATKGGNTEAFF. CDR3 nucleotide sequence: TGTGCCACCAAAGGGGGGAACACTGAAGCTTTCTTT.